This T cell receptor (beta chain) comes out of a study of tumour-infiltrating T cells in Burkitt lymphoma. Study overall: Survival, overall and progression-free, tracked with productive clonality. Study findings and constraints: Several public clonotypes recurred in numerous Burkitt lymphoma patients.

The CDR3 extends over 12 amino acids. Trimming cost V 8 bases and J 9 bases, with 14 bases left between them. The germline gives CDR1 MNHEY, CDR2 SMNVEV (reference sequence). Produced via immunoSEQ multiplex PCR; TCRdb's table is partial and in-frame only. Altogether 46,000 or so clones are present, roughly 30% being singletons, with the ten largest covering approximately 2.6%. On this clone itself: Its antigen is undetermined.

The V call is TRBV27, the J call TRBJ1-5; D gene uncertain. The TCR originated in a human donor with Burkitt lymphoma. The specimen sequenced was tumor tissue. The CDR3 region has the DNA TGTGCCAGCGGGCTTGACGGCGGGCCCCAGCATTTT. It translates to CASGLDGGPQHF.